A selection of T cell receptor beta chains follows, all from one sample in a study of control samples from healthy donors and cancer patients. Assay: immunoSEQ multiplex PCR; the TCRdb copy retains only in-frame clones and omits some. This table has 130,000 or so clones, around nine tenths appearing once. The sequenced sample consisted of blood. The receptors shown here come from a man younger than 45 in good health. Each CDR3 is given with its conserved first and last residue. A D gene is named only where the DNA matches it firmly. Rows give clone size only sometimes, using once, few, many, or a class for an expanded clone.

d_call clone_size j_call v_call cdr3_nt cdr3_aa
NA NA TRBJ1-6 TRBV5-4 TGTGCCAGCAGCTCCCGGGGTTATAATTCACCCCTCCACTTT CASSSRGYNSPLHF
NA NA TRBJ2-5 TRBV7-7 TGTGCCAGCAGCTTCGAGATTCAAGAGACCCAGTACTTC CASSFEIQETQYF
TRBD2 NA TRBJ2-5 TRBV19 TGTGCCAGTAGTATAGGTCTAGCGGGAGCCCAAGAGACCCAGTACTTC CASSIGLAGAQETQYF
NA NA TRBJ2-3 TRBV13 TGTGCCAGCAGCTTCGGCGGGGGAGGGGGGGCCGGCCCAGATACGCAGTATTTT CASSFGGGGGAGPDTQYF
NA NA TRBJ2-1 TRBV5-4 TGTGCCAGCAGCTTGGCAGGGGGGAGCTCCTACAATGAGCAGTTCTTC CASSLAGGSSYNEQFF
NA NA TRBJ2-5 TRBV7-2 TGTGCCAGCAGCCTGGCCCCCAGAGGGAGTTGGGAGACCCAGTACTTC CASSLAPRGSWETQYF
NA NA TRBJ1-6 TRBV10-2 TGCGCCAGCAGGGGTCGGGGGAGCTCCTATAATTCACCCCTCCACTTT CASRGRGSSYNSPLHF
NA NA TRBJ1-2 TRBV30 TGTGCCTGGAGTTCTGACAGGAACTATGGCTACACCTTC CAWSSDRNYGYTF
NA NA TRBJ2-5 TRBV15 TGTGCCACCAGCACTCCGAAAGAGACCCAGTACTTC CATSTPKETQYF
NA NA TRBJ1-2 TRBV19 TGTGCCAGTAATCGTCAGGGTTATCTGTCGGATGGCTACACCTTC CASNRQGYLSDGYTF
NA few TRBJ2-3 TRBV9 TGTGCCAGCAGCGTAGGTTCCCTAGTCACAGATACGCAGTATTTT CASSVGSLVTDTQYF
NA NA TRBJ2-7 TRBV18 TGTGCCAGCTCAATATCCGGGACTGCTATAGAGCAGTACTTC CASSISGTAIEQYF
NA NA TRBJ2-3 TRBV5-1 TGCGCCAGCAGCTTCGGGGCTGGAGGTACAGATACGCAGTATTTT CASSFGAGGTDTQYF
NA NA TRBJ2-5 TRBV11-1 TGTGCCAGCAGCTCTTATAACCTGGGCAGCCAAGAGACCCAGTACTTC CASSSYNLGSQETQYF
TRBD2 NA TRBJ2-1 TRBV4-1 TGCGCCAGCAGCCCCAGACTAGCGGGGACCTACAATGAGCAGTTCTTC CASSPRLAGTYNEQFF
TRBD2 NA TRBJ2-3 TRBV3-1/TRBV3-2 TGTGCCAGCAGCCTCCCCGGGACTAGTGAGCAGTATTTT CASSLPGTSEQYF
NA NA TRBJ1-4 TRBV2 TGTGCCAGCAGTCCAGACTCTGGGGAAAAACTGTTTTTT CASSPDSGEKLFF
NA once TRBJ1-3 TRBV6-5 TGTGCCAGCTTCGGACCTCTTTCTGGAAACACCATATATTTT CASFGPLSGNTIYF
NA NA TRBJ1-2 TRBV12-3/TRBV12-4 TGTGCCAGCAGCCGACAACAGGGAGGTGGCTACACCTTC CASSRQQGGGYTF
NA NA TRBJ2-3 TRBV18 TGTGCCAGCTCACCACTTGGGCGGGGAGATACGCAGTATTTT CASSPLGRGDTQYF
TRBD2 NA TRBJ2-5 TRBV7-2 TGTGCCAGCAGCTTGATTAGCGGGGGGGCCGGGGGGGAGACCCAGTACTTC CASSLISGGAGGETQYF
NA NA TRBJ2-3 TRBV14 TGTGCCAGCAGCCTCAGGGGTTCAGATACGCAGTATTTT CASSLRGSDTQYF
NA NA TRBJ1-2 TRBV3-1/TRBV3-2 TGTGCCAGCAGCCAGGGTTCCCAGGGAACGGGCTACACCTTC CASSQGSQGTGYTF